Below are 22 T cell receptor beta chains sequenced from a single sample in a study of T-cell reconstitution after alpha-beta-depleted transplantation in children. The TCRbeta library was prepared with unique molecular identifiers. TCRdb analysed the PCR reads with MiXCR anew, one entry per CDR3 protein. In the table there are 330,000 or so distinct CDR3 sequences, over 9% of which are singletons. Source: PBMCs, taken before TCRalphabeta/CD19-depleted stem cell transplant. All receptors come from a boy under two years old with acute myeloid leukemia, due to receive a stem cell transplant.

In its sample, this clonotype was seen a few times. The chain couples TRBV4-1 to TRBJ1-2, with a possible D match to TRBD1 (5 bases). CDR3 length: 14 amino acids. Germline CDR1 is MGHRA and CDR2 is YSYEKL. The V and J ends lost 5 bases and 6 bases respectively, with 16 bases between them. CDR3 sequence reads: CASSDGALRDGYTF. The CDR3 nucleotides read TGCGCCAGCAGCGACGGGGCCCTAAGGGATGGCTACACCTTC.

A few counts support this clonotype. This sequence joins TRBV7-9 and TRBJ2-5; D is unresolved. Per the germline V gene, CDR1 is SEHNR and CDR2 is FQNEAQ (reference sequence). The V end was cut by 3 bases, the J end by 1 base, with 12 bases between. The CDR3 length is 15 residues. In DNA, the CDR3 is TGTGCCAGCAGCTTTGGGGAAGGAGTCCAAGAGACCCAGTACTTC. Translated, it gives CASSFGEGVQETQYF.

This clonotype turned up a few times. This chain links TRBV11-2 with TRBJ2-5; 9 bases align to TRBD2. The trim removed 5 bases at V and 2 bases at J, leaving 9 bases unmatched. CDR3 length equals 16 residues. The germline V gene encodes CDR1 SGHAT and CDR2 FQNNGV. As DNA, the CDR3 is TGTGCCAGCAGCCGAGACCCGGGACTAGCTCAAGAGACCCAGTACTTC. It yields the protein CASSRDPGLAQETQYF.

This clonotype showed up just a few times. V is TRBV29-1 and J is TRBJ1-5; 8 positions match TRBD1. Germline assignment: CDR1 SQVTM and CDR2 ANQGSEA. This CDR3 has 14 amino acids. V lost 6 bases, J lost 4 bases, and 8 bases stayed unmatched. CDR3 region: CSVRGQGLNQPQHF. The DNA of the CDR3 is TGCAGCGTCCGAGGACAGGGATTGAATCAGCCCCAGCATTTT.

The CDR3 spells CASSSLVPLAKNIQYF. DNA for the CDR3: TGTGCCAGCAGCTCCCTGGTACCCTTAGCCAAAAACATTCAGTACTTC. The V call is TRBV11-2, the J call TRBJ2-4; no definite D call. Germline-derived CDR1 and CDR2 are SGHAT and FQNNGV. This CDR3 has 16 residues. Trimming stripped 4 bases from V and 0 bases from J, with 13 bases between.

This clonotype was detected ten times or more. The V gene is TRBV12-3 or TRBV12-4, the J gene TRBJ2-5; TRBD1 aligns across 7 bases. J was trimmed by 2 bases and V by 1 base; bases with no gene match: 4. The CDR3 covers 15 residues. CDR3 in DNA: TGTGCCAGCAGTTTAGGGACAGGCCCTCAAGAGACCCAGTACTTC. Translation gives CASSLGTGPQETQYF.

This clonotype was counted at least ten times. The CDR3 sequence is CASSREGRRTGELFF. The CDR3 bases are TGTGCCAGCAGCCGGGAGGGCCGACGCACCGGGGAGCTGTTTTTT. This chain links TRBV7-3 with TRBJ2-2, with 8 bases that match TRBD2. V gave up 5 bases and J gave up 4 bases; unmatched junction bases: 6. The CDR3 sequence is 15 residues long. Germline assignment: CDR1 SGHTA and CDR2 FQGTGA.

The J gene is TRBJ1-5, the V gene TRBV7-2; D not resolved. The ends were cut back, 2 bases at V and 2 bases at J, with 7 bases in the middle. Germline CDR1 and CDR2: SGHTA and FQGNSA. The length of the CDR3 is 14 residues. The chain's CDR3 is CASSLRKGNQPQHF. CDR3 DNA: TGTGCCAGCAGCTTAAGAAAGGGCAATCAGCCCCAGCATTTT.

This clonotype was observed at least ten times. The chain couples TRBV28 to TRBJ2-6; unclear D gene. V lost 6 bases and J 2 bases, leaving 5 bases between the germline ends. Germline V gives CDR1 MDHEN, CDR2 SYDVKM. The CDR3 has 13 residues. The CDR3 coding sequence is TGTGCCAGCAGGCAGGCTGGGGCCAACGTCCTGACTTTC. Translation gives CASRQAGANVLTF.

This clonotype was seen at least ten times. V is TRBV7-9 and J is TRBJ1-4; D is uncertain. Deletions cut 4 bases from V and 0 bases from J, with 12 bases between. The germline V gene encodes CDR1 SEHNR and CDR2 FQNEAQ (reference sequence). The CDR3 spans 16 residues. In DNA, the CDR3 is TGTGCCAGCAGCTCTGGACCGCGGGCAACTAATGAAAAACTGTTTTTT. Protein: CASSSGPRATNEKLFF.

In its sample, this clonotype was seen many times. The chain uses TRBV20-1 and TRBJ1-1; 7 bases map to TRBD1. Germline V gives CDR1 DFQATT, CDR2 SNEGSKA (reference sequence). The CDR3 consists of 15 residues. V was pared by 5 bases and J by 7 bases, with 16 bases of the junction left unmatched. The CDR3 is CSADSQTGRELEAFF. For the CDR3, the DNA is TGCAGTGCTGACAGTCAGACAGGGCGGGAGCTTGAAGCTTTCTTT.

The chain carries TRBV20-1 and TRBJ1-6, with TRBD1 matching over 9 bases. Germline lookup yields CDR1 DFQATT and CDR2 SNEGSKA (reference sequence). J gave up 3 bases and V 5 bases, and 11 bases lay outside the gene matches. The CDR3 contains 17 residues. The chain's CDR3 is CSASRDRERDYNSPLHF. The CDR3 DNA reads as TGCAGTGCTTCCCGGGACAGGGAGAGGGACTATAATTCACCCCTCCACTTT.

This clonotype has ten or more counts. The chain employs TRBV7-2 and TRBJ2-3; no clear D. Trimming took off 0 bases at V and 2 bases at J, with 9 bases between the two ends. The CDR3 covers 15 residues. Germline CDR1 reads SGHTA; CDR2 reads FQGNSA. The DNA for the CDR3 is TGTGCCAGCAGCTTAGCATCCAGGTTCACAGATACGCAGTATTTT. Residues: CASSLASRFTDTQYF.

This clonotype was detected many times. The chain recombines TRBV12-3 or TRBV12-4 with TRBJ1-2, with D possibly matching TRBD1 (6 bases). The CDR3 is 12 residues long. Trimming took 4 bases from V and 5 from J, leaving 8 bases between them. CDR3 in DNA: TGTGCCAGCAGTTACGGGACATATGGCTACACCTTC. Its protein product is CASSYGTYGYTF.

This clonotype appeared many times. V gene TRBV4-3 combines with J gene TRBJ1-2, with 8 bases fitting TRBD1. Germline loops: CDR1 LGHNA, CDR2 YSLEER. The CDR3 is made up of 17 amino acids. J gave up 6 bases and V 0 bases, and 12 bases lay outside the gene matches. CDR3 residues: CASSQESWTGQGHGYTF. The CDR3 DNA reads as TGCGCCAGCAGCCAAGAAAGTTGGACCGGACAGGGTCATGGCTACACCTTC.

About this clonotype itself: A much bigger clone sits one base away, suggesting this may be a read error. This chain connects TRBV4-3 to TRBJ2-2, with TRBD2 matching 9 bases. Germline V gene sequence: CDR1 LGHNA, CDR2 YSLEER. The CDR3 has 17 residues. The DNA for the CDR3 is TGCGCCAGGAGCCAGGGTAGCGGGGGAGGAGAAACCGGGGAGCTGTTTTTT. Translated, it gives CARSQGSGGGETGELFF.

This clonotype has at least ten counts. The V gene is TRBV12-3 or TRBV12-4, the J gene TRBJ2-4; maybe TRBD2 (5 bases). The CDR3 totals 16 residues. Trimming removed 5 bases at V and 0 bases at J, with 14 bases between. CDR3 nucleotides: TGTGCCAGCAGTCCTTGGACTCTCGGAGCCAAAAACATTCAGTACTTC. Residues: CASSPWTLGAKNIQYF.

This clonotype appeared many times. The chain is built from TRBV5-4 and TRBJ1-3; 7 bases agree with TRBD1. Germline trimming cut 4 bases from V and 4 bases from J; bases unmatched to any gene: 8. Germline CDR1 reads SGHNT; CDR2 reads YYREEE (reference sequence). The CDR3 runs 15 residues. This CDR3 is CASSTGQALGNTIYF. The CDR3 DNA reads TGTGCCAGCAGCACCGGACAGGCCCTCGGAAACACCATATATTTT.

This clonotype was picked up a small number of times. V and J are TRBV29-1 and TRBJ2-5; no reliable D call. The germline CDR1 and CDR2 sequences are SQVTM and ANQGSEA. The V end was cut by 4 bases, the J end by 1 base, with 10 bases between. This CDR3 spans 13 amino acids. The CDR3 is CSVGAVVQETQYF. CDR3 coding DNA: TGCAGCGTTGGGGCCGTGGTCCAAGAGACCCAGTACTTC.

Many counts were recorded for this clonotype. The rearrangement uses TRBV20-1 and TRBJ1-5; D is undetermined. V lost 3 bases and J 5 bases, leaving 8 bases between the germline ends. Germline V lookup: CDR1 DFQATT, CDR2 SNEGSKA (reference sequence). This CDR3 is built from 12 residues. In DNA, the CDR3 is TGCAGTGCTAGCGGACTTTATCAGCCCCAGCATTTT. It yields the protein CSASGLYQPQHF.

This clonotype was counted only a few times. The genes are TRBV6-5 and TRBJ1-6; 8 nucleotides match TRBD1. This CDR3 region has 15 residues. Unmatched junction bases numbered 3, after V lost 4 bases and J lost 4 bases. Germline values: CDR1 MNHEY, CDR2 SVGAGI. This chain's CDR3 is CASSFRDRYNSPLHF. CDR3 in DNA: TGTGCCAGCAGTTTTCGGGACAGGTATAATTCACCCCTCCACTTT.

This clonotype was counted only a few times. The genes are TRBV7-2 and TRBJ2-7; TRBD2 matches at 7 bases. The trim removed 3 bases at V and 3 bases at J, leaving 5 bases unmatched. CDR3 length equals 14 residues. Germline lookup yields CDR1 SGHTA and CDR2 FQGNSA. The CDR3 DNA reads TGTGCCAGCAGCTTTACTCCGGGAGGCTACGAGCAGTACTTC. Translating it yields CASSFTPGGYEQYF.